The 15 T cell receptor beta chains listed next were all sequenced from one sample in a study of shared clonotypes between healthy human individuals. Sequencing used immunoSEQ multiplex PCR; TCRdb keeps in-frame clones, though not all of them. The data hold roughly 640,000 clones, with roughly 97% observed a single time. Sequences were obtained from naive CD4+ T cells sorted from blood. Stated subset: CD45RA+ positively selected. All receptors come from a woman in her twenties or thirties in good health.

CDR3 in DNA: TGTGCCAGCAGTCGGACTAGCGGGAGAGAGACCCAGTACTTC. It codes for CASSRTSGRETQYF. The chain carries TRBV2 and TRBJ2-5, with TRBD2 matching over 13 bases. The CDR3 sequence is 14 residues long. CDR1 and CDR2 (germline): SNHLY, FYNNEI. The J segment lost 4 bases and the V segment lost 5 bases, leaving 1 base of the junction unmatched. The whole variable domain, filled in from reference TRBV2 and TRBJ2-5, reads EPEVTQTPSHQVTQMGQEVILRCVPISNHLYFYWYRQILGQKVEFLVSFYNNEISEKSEIFDDQFSVERPDGSNFTLKIRSTKLEDSAMYFCASSRTSGRETQYFGPGTRLLVL.

V gene TRBV10-3 combines with J gene TRBJ1-5; 7 positions agree with TRBD1. CDR3 length: 18 residues. CDR1 ENHRY and CDR2 SYGVKD come from the germline V gene. The V and J ends lost 3 bases and 2 bases, in that order; junction bases with no gene match: 13. CDR3 amino acids: CAISDRTGKIDGNQPQHF. Written as DNA, the CDR3 is TGTGCCATCAGTGACCGGACAGGCAAGATCGATGGCAATCAGCCCCAGCATTTT.

The rearrangement links TRBV18 to TRBJ2-7; 7 bases are shared with TRBD2. The CDR3 length is 15 residues. In germline, CDR1 is KGHSH, CDR2 LQKENI. Germline trimming cut 6 bases from V and 2 bases from J; bases unmatched to any gene: 10. Here the CDR3 reads CASSRNLAAAYEQYF. The CDR3 region has the DNA TGTGCCAGCTCCCGGAACCTAGCGGCAGCCTACGAGCAGTACTTC.

The V gene is TRBV19, the J gene TRBJ1-5; no firm D call. The V end lost 7 bases, the J end lost 3 bases, and 13 bases lay between the germline ends. The CDR3 sequence is 14 residues long. CDR1 LNHDA and CDR2 SQIVND come from the germline V gene (reference sequence). The CDR3 reads CASTTSVDNQPQHF. The DNA for the CDR3 is TGTGCCAGTACTACGTCGGTGGACAATCAGCCCCAGCATTTT.

The gene calls are TRBV19 and TRBJ2-3; TRBD2 matches 9 bases. Unmatched junction bases numbered 5, after V lost 6 bases and J lost 1 base. This CDR3 has 15 amino acids. The germline CDR1 and CDR2 sequences are LNHDA and SQIVND (reference sequence). CDR3 protein: CASRDVAGGTDTQYF. The CDR3 DNA is TGTGCCAGTAGGGATGTAGCGGGGGGCACAGATACGCAGTATTTT.

CDR3 nucleotides: TGCAGCGTTGTAGACAGGATTTGGAAACGGGGCGGGGATGGCTACACCTTC. Its protein product is CSVVDRIWKRGGDGYTF. The V gene is TRBV29-1, the J gene TRBJ1-2; maybe TRBD1 (6 bases). This CDR3 contains 17 residues. CDR1 is SQVTM and CDR2 is ANQGSEA in the germline V gene. The V and J ends lost 4 bases and 6 bases respectively, with 27 bases between them. Filled out from reference TRBV29-1 and TRBJ1-2, the complete variable domain reads SAVISQKPSRDICQRGTSLTIQCQVDSQVTMMFWYRQQPGQSLTLIATANQGSEATYESGFVIDKFPISRPNLTFSTLTVSNMSPEDSSIYLCSVVDRIWKRGGDGYTFGSGTRLTVV.

This clone was seen a single time. The chain employs TRBV7-8 and TRBJ2-3, with 8 bases lining up with TRBD1. The CDR3 consists of 14 residues. V dropped 5 bases and J dropped 5; count of bases not matched to a gene: 6. CDR1 and CDR2 from the germline V gene are SGHVS and FQNEAQ. The CDR3 protein is CASSLDRVRDTQYF. CDR3 sequence (DNA): TGTGCCAGCAGCCTGGACAGGGTCCGAGATACGCAGTATTTT.

The rearrangement joins TRBV7-8 to TRBJ2-4; D may be TRBD2 (7 bases). CDR3 size: 16 residues. Germline CDR1 is SGHVS and CDR2 is FQNEAQ. V lost 5 bases, J lost 6 bases, and 20 bases lay in between. The CDR3 region has the DNA TGTGCCAGCAGCCCCTCGGGGGCGGGAGCGGGAAACATTCAGTACTTC. This translates into CASSPSGAGAGNIQYF.

The rearrangement links TRBV30 to TRBJ1-1, with D possibly being TRBD1 (5 bases). Trimming pared 6 bases from V and 8 bases from J, leaving 13 bases between. The germline V gene encodes CDR1 GTSNPN and CDR2 SVGIG (reference sequence). The CDR3 is 11 residues long. The CDR3 DNA reads TGTGCCTGCGGTGTGGCAGGGGAAGCTTTCTTT. Residues: CACGVAGEAFF.

This CDR3 reads CASSQDVNEKLFF. CDR3 coding DNA: TGTGCCAGCAGCCAGGACGTTAATGAAAAACTGTTTTTT. The chain joins TRBV28 to TRBJ1-4; D gene unclear. Germline CDR1 reads MDHEN; CDR2 reads SYDVKM. The germline V and J ends were trimmed by 6 bases and 4 bases, with 9 bases remaining between them. CDR3 size: 13 residues. The full variable domain, its missing parts supplied by reference TRBV28 and TRBJ1-4, is DVKVTQSSRYLVKRTGEKVFLECVQDMDHENMFWYRQDPGLGLRLIYFSYDVKMKEKGDIPEGYSVSREKKERFSLILESASTNQTSMYLCASSQDVNEKLFFGSGTQLSVL.

The CDR3 DNA is TGCGCCAGCAGCCCCGGGACAGTGGACACAGATACGCAGTATTTT. Its translation: CASSPGTVDTDTQYF. V and J are TRBV5-1 and TRBJ2-3; TRBD1 aligns across 7 bases. This CDR3 has 15 amino acids. V lost 4 bases, J lost 2 bases, and 7 bases stayed unmatched. The germline V gene encodes CDR1 SGHRS and CDR2 YFSETQ.

The CDR3 sequence is CASSVFSGREGDTQYF. The DNA for the CDR3 is TGTGCCAGCAGCGTTTTTAGCGGGAGGGAGGGAGATACGCAGTATTTT. The rearrangement joins TRBV9 to TRBJ2-3; TRBD2 matches 11 bases. The germline CDR1 and CDR2 sequences are SGDLS and YYNGEE. The CDR3 runs to 16 residues. V dropped 2 bases and J dropped 5; count of bases not matched to a gene: 7.

V and J are TRBV28 and TRBJ1-2; D is unclear. Germline values: CDR1 MDHEN, CDR2 SYDVKM. V was pared by 3 bases and J by 0 bases, with 11 bases between. The CDR3 contains 15 residues. CDR3 in DNA: TGTGCCAGCAGTTTTGTAGGGCCGACTAACTATGGCTACACCTTC. This codes for CASSFVGPTNYGYTF.

This chain uses TRBV7-9 with TRBJ2-1; 7 positions agree with TRBD1. The CDR3 consists of 15 residues. Unmatched junction bases numbered 7, after V lost 5 bases and J lost 3 bases. Germline CDR1 is SEHNR and CDR2 is FQNEAQ (reference sequence). The CDR3 sequence is CASSPWAGGYNEQFF. The CDR3 nucleotides read TGTGCCAGCAGCCCCTGGGCAGGGGGCTACAATGAGCAGTTCTTC.

The chain couples TRBV5-1 to TRBJ1-2; no clear D gene. Between the trimmed V and J ends, which lost 3 bases and 0 bases, there was a span of 6 bases. In germline, CDR1 is SGHRS, CDR2 YFSETQ. This CDR3 comprises 13 residues. The CDR3 region has the DNA TGCGCCAGCAGCTCCGGAACTAACTATGGCTACACCTTC. As protein: CASSSGTNYGYTF.